This T cell receptor (beta chain) was identified in a study of T cells in tumors after PD-1 blockade. Study-level information: Patients had no prior checkpoint blockade, systemic immunosuppressants, or anti-cancer therapy within 4 weeks.

Generated by immunoSEQ multiplex PCR, the TCRdb table keeps only in-frame clones and is missing some. The repertoire includes around 34,000 clones, around 72% of them detected once, and approximately 40% sits in the top ten. Concerning this clone: The antigen remains undetermined.

From germline, CDR1 is SGHDT and CDR2 YYEEEE. CDR3 length equals 16 residues. V lost 0 bases and J 1 base, leaving 13 bases between the germline ends. Study results and limitations: Peripheral recruitment is suggested, as some novel exhausted tumor clones were in pre-treatment blood.

This specimen consisted of PBMCs, obtained after anti-PD-1 treatment. V usage is TRBV5-6 and J usage is TRBJ1-2; D call uncertain. The origin of this receptor is a human donor with basal cell carcinoma. The CDR3 region is CASSLAPGKGNYGYTF. CDR3 nucleotides: TGTGCCAGCAGCTTGGCCCCGGGAAAGGGTAACTATGGCTACACCTTC.